The rows below give T cell receptor beta chains drawn from one sample of a study of blood T cell repertoires in COVID-19. Only in-frame clones appear in the TCRdb table, and some are missing; sequencing was by immunoSEQ multiplex PCR. The repertoire consists of about 400,000 clones, with around 90% occurring once and the leading ten covering approximately 2%. Sequenced sample: PBMCs or T cells enriched from blood (not recorded which). Receptors originate from a woman under 30 with acute COVID-19. The CDR3 runs from the conserved cysteine through the conserved F or W. D genes are given only for firm matches. A clone size is listed for some rows: how often the clone was seen (once, few, many), or a class if it is expanded.

cdr3_length	clone_size	v_call	d_call	j_call	cdr3_aa	cdr3_nt
12	.	TRBV5-1	TRBD1	TRBJ1-1	CASGTGNTEAFF	TGCGCCAGCGGGACAGGGAACACTGAAGCTTTCTTT
16	.	TRBV4-2	.	TRBJ1-1	CASSHGTKNQNTEAFF	TGTGCCAGCAGCCACGGGACAAAGAATCAGAACACTGAAGCTTTCTTT
13	.	TRBV5-1	.	TRBJ1-1	CASSLGANTEAFF	TGCGCCAGCAGCTTAGGGGCAAACACTGAAGCTTTCTTT
19	.	TRBV13	TRBD2	TRBJ2-1	CASSMTSGGLPSSYNEQFF	TGTGCCAGCAGCATGACTAGCGGGGGGCTCCCGAGCTCCTACAATGAGCAGTTCTTC
14	.	TRBV7-2	TRBD1	TRBJ1-6	CASSAGTDNSPLHF	TGTGCCAGCAGCGCAGGGACAGATAATTCACCCCTCCACTTT
20	.	TRBV27	TRBD2	TRBJ2-1	CASSKTKSGRATLSYNEQFF	TGTGCCAGCAGCAAGACTAAAAGCGGGAGGGCCACCCTCTCCTACAATGAGCAGTTCTTC
15	.	TRBV7-8	TRBD2	TRBJ2-1	CASSKEREGRDEQFF	TGTGCCAGCAGCAAAGAGCGGGAGGGCCGCGATGAGCAGTTCTTC
16	.	TRBV4-2	.	TRBJ2-7	CASSQVQGQGPYEQYF	TGTGCCAGCAGCCAAGTTCAGGGACAAGGCCCCTACGAGCAGTACTTC
15	.	TRBV28	TRBD2	TRBJ2-5	CASSAWGEGVETQYF	TGTGCCAGCAGTGCCTGGGGGGAGGGAGTAGAGACCCAGTACTTC
14	.	TRBV5-5	.	TRBJ1-2	CASSLLDAPYGYTF	TGTGCCAGCAGCTTGCTAGACGCCCCCTATGGCTACACCTTC
14	.	TRBV27	.	TRBJ1-2	CASSPRGKDYGYTF	TGTGCCAGCAGTCCCCGGGGGAAGGACTATGGCTACACCTTC
14	few	TRBV6-4	.	TRBJ2-6	CASSPGSGANVLTF	TGTGCCAGCAGCCCAGGCTCTGGGGCCAACGTCCTGACTTTC
14	.	TRBV5-1	.	TRBJ1-1	CASSDQGRNTEAFF	TGCGCCAGCAGCGACCAGGGGAGGAACACTGAAGCTTTCTTT
15	.	TRBV9	.	TRBJ1-5	CASSVGGKSNQPQHF	TGTGCCAGCAGCGTCGGGGGAAAGAGCAATCAGCCCCAGCATTTT
14	.	TRBV9	TRBD2	TRBJ2-7	CASSPGTSGYEQYF	TGTGCCAGCAGCCCCGGGACTAGCGGATACGAGCAGTACTTC
15	.	TRBV9	.	TRBJ2-3	CASSSHLWRTDTQYF	TGTGCCAGCAGCTCCCACCTATGGAGAACAGATACGCAGTATTTT
14	.	TRBV18	TRBD1	TRBJ1-5	CASSRTGGNQPQHF	TGTGCCAGCTCACGGACAGGGGGCAATCAGCCCCAGCATTTT
16	.	TRBV14	.	TRBJ2-6	CASSHDQGAGANVLTF	TGTGCCAGCAGCCATGATCAAGGGGCTGGGGCCAACGTCCTGACTTTC
21	few	TRBV9	TRBD2	TRBJ2-2	CASSGASQGLAGGRNTGELFF	TGTGCCAGCAGCGGCGCCTCCCAGGGTCTAGCGGGGGGGAGGAACACCGGGGAGCTGTTTTTT
14	.	TRBV27	TRBD1	TRBJ1-2	CASSTGDPIAGYTF	TGTGCCAGCAGTACAGGGGACCCTATCGCTGGCTACACCTTC
17	.	TRBV5-6	TRBD2	TRBJ2-1	CASSKLAGGTTYNEQFF	TGTGCCAGCAGCAAACTAGCGGGGGGCACAACCTACAATGAGCAGTTCTTC
15	.	TRBV5-1	TRBD1	TRBJ1-2	CASSSGQGAQDGYTF	TGCGCCAGCAGCTCGGGACAGGGGGCGCAGGATGGCTACACCTTC
16	.	TRBV28	TRBD2	TRBJ2-7	CASSRVPSGGSYEQYF	TGTGCCAGCAGTCGCGTCCCTTCGGGGGGGTCGTACGAGCAGTACTTC
16	few	TRBV7-8	TRBD1	TRBJ1-4	CASSLAEGQGGEKLFF	TGTGCCAGCAGCTTAGCGGAGGGACAGGGCGGTGAAAAACTGTTTTTT
15	.	TRBV3-1/TRBV3-2	TRBD1	TRBJ1-6	CASSQAGGHNSPLHF	TGTGCCAGCAGCCAAGCAGGGGGTCATAATTCACCCCTCCACTTT
15	few	TRBV11-2	TRBD2	TRBJ2-7	CASSVLAGSSYEQYF	TGTGCCAGCAGCGTTCTAGCGGGAAGCTCCTACGAGCAGTACTTC
13	.	TRBV9	TRBD1	TRBJ2-1	CASSSQGTNEQFF	TGTGCCAGCAGCTCACAGGGGACAAATGAGCAGTTCTTC
16	.	TRBV5-1	TRBD1	TRBJ1-1	CASSLDAAGGLTEAFF	TGCGCCAGCAGCTTGGATGCGGCAGGGGGCCTCACTGAAGCTTTCTTT
12	.	TRBV2	.	TRBJ2-2	CASSGLTGELFF	TGTGCCAGCAGTGGGCTGACCGGGGAGCTGTTTTTT
15	.	TRBV4-2	.	TRBJ1-2	CASSQRGDTRGGYTF	TGTGCCAGCAGCCAAAGAGGGGACACTAGGGGAGGCTACACCTTC
14	.	TRBV28	TRBD1	TRBJ1-2	CASRPTGVAYGYTF	TGTGCCAGCAGACCCACAGGGGTTGCCTATGGCTACACCTTC
13	.	TRBV2	TRBD1	TRBJ1-5	CASSVAGGQPQHF	TGTGCCAGCAGTGTCGCAGGGGGACAGCCCCAGCATTTT
13	.	TRBV11-2	.	TRBJ1-2	CASRHRDNYGYTF	TGTGCCAGCAGACACAGAGATAACTATGGCTACACCTTC
15	.	TRBV7-9	TRBD2	TRBJ2-3	CASSLLAGSSDTQYF	TGTGCCAGCAGCTTGCTAGCGGGATCGTCAGATACGCAGTATTTT
17	.	TRBV18	TRBD2	TRBJ2-4	CASSPGLAGVAKNIQYF	TGTGCCAGCTCACCGGGACTAGCGGGGGTAGCCAAAAACATTCAGTACTTC
15	.	TRBV29-1	TRBD2	TRBJ2-3	CSVERLAGGTDTQYF	TGCAGCGTAGAGAGACTAGCGGGAGGAACAGATACGCAGTATTTT
16	.	TRBV18	TRBD1	TRBJ1-3	CASSPLGQTSGNTIYF	TGTGCCAGCTCACCATTGGGACAGACCTCTGGAAACACCATATATTTT
13	.	TRBV19	TRBD1	TRBJ2-7	CANHWTGSYEQYF	TGTGCCAATCATTGGACAGGGTCCTACGAGCAGTACTTC
12	.	TRBV2	TRBD1	TRBJ1-2	CASRTGAYGYTF	TGTGCCAGCAGGACAGGGGCCTATGGCTACACCTTC
16	once	TRBV27	TRBD2	TRBJ2-1	CASSFDGRAFYNEQFF	TGTGCCAGCAGTTTCGACGGGAGGGCCTTCTACAATGAGCAGTTCTTC
13	.	TRBV5-4	.	TRBJ2-5	CASSQTGQETQYF	TGTGCCAGCAGCCAGACAGGCCAAGAGACCCAGTACTTC
14	.	TRBV19	TRBD2	TRBJ2-4	CASSPSGLGNIQYF	TGTGCCAGTAGCCCTTCTGGACTAGGAAACATTCAGTACTTC
14	.	TRBV7-8	.	TRBJ1-4	CASSLKIREGKLFF	TGTGCCAGCAGCTTAAAGATCAGGGAAGGGAAACTGTTTTTT
14	.	TRBV9	.	TRBJ2-2	CASSLGGVTGELFF	TGTGCCAGCTCCCTCGGGGGAGTCACCGGGGAGCTGTTTTTT
15	.	TRBV27	.	TRBJ2-3	CASSARRAGTDTQYF	TGTGCCAGCAGTGCTAGGCGGGCCGGAACAGATACGCAGTATTTT
13	.	TRBV29-1	.	TRBJ1-5	CSVVGFQGQPQHF	TGCAGCGTTGTTGGGTTTCAGGGTCAGCCCCAGCATTTT
14	.	TRBV6-2/TRBV6-3	TRBD1	TRBJ1-1	CASSHQGARTEAFF	TGTGCCAGCAGTCATCAGGGGGCCCGGACTGAAGCTTTCTTT
12	.	TRBV29-1	.	TRBJ1-2	CSVQTVLDGYTF	TGCAGCGTTCAGACGGTTCTAGATGGCTACACCTTC
13	once	TRBV7-9	.	TRBJ2-7	CASSTPGFDEQYF	TGTGCCAGCAGCACACCGGGTTTCGACGAGCAGTACTTC
14	.	TRBV29-1	TRBD1	TRBJ2-1	CSVEMWDRVGEQFF	TGCAGCGTTGAAATGTGGGACAGGGTGGGTGAGCAGTTCTTC
15	.	TRBV18	.	TRBJ1-4	CASSPRQGVNEKLFF	TGTGCCAGCTCACCCAGGCAGGGTGTTAATGAAAAACTGTTTTTT
15	.	TRBV4-1	.	TRBJ1-5	CASSQDEVSNQPQHF	TGCGCCAGCAGCCAAGATGAGGTCAGCAATCAGCCCCAGCATTTT
14	.	TRBV3-1/TRBV3-2	TRBD2	TRBJ2-1	CASSALAGGLEQFF	TGTGCTTCGAGTGCACTAGCGGGGGGGCTTGAGCAGTTCTTC
12	.	TRBV10-2	.	TRBJ2-7	CASSDSSYEQYF	TGCGCCAGCAGTGACAGCTCCTACGAGCAGTACTTC
15	few	TRBV11-2	TRBD1	TRBJ2-7	CASSLRQGGGYEQYF	TGTGCCAGCAGCCTCCGACAGGGGGGCGGCTACGAGCAGTACTTC
13	.	TRBV6-4	.	TRBJ2-1	CASSSGSYNEQFF	TGTGCCAGCAGTAGCGGCTCCTACAATGAGCAGTTCTTC
15	.	TRBV12-2	.	TRBJ1-6	CASRLVSSYNSPLHF	TGTGCAAGTCGCTTAGTCAGCTCCTATAATTCACCCCTCCACTTT
16	.	TRBV5-1	.	TRBJ2-7	CASSRVGTSGIYEQYF	TGCGCCAGCAGCAGAGTCGGGACTTCAGGGATCTACGAGCAGTACTTC
15	.	TRBV30	TRBD1	TRBJ1-2	CAWAVKTGGVYGYTF	TGTGCCTGGGCCGTAAAAACAGGGGGTGTCTATGGCTACACCTTC
18	once	TRBV11-2	TRBD1	TRBJ2-5	CASSFPWDREPSQETQYF	TGTGCCAGCAGCTTCCCCTGGGACAGGGAGCCCTCACAAGAGACCCAGTACTTC